This T cell receptor beta chain derives from a study of identical twins. The V and J ends lost 3 bases and 5 bases, in that order; junction bases with no gene match: 6. In germline, CDR1 is DFQATT, CDR2 SNEGSKA (reference sequence). This CDR3 region has 13 residues. TCRdb used MiXCR to reprocess the 5' RACE reads, holding one entry per CDR3 protein. The repertoire has hundreds of thousands of distinct CDR3 sequences, 15% to 20% of them found once; the top ten carry 13%. These records were also assigned to another study, of T cells expressing NK-cell markers.

The rearrangement uses TRBV20-1 and TRBJ1-2; 7 nucleotides match TRBD1. The sample was PBMCs. The origin of this receptor is a woman aged 18-29 years in good health. The DNA of the CDR3 is TGCAGTGCTAGTATCGGGACAGAATATGGCTACACCTTC. Its protein is CSASIGTEYGYTF.